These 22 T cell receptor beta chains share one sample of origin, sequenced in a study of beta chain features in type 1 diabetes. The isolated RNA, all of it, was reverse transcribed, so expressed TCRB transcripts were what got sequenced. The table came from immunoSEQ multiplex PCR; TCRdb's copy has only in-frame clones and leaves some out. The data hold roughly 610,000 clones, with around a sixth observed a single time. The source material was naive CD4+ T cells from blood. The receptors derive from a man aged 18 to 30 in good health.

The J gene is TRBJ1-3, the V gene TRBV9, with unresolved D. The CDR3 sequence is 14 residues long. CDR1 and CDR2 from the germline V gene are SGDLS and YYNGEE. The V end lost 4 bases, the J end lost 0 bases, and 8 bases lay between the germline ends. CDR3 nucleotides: TGTGCCAGCAGCAAGGGTCTCTCTGGAAACACCATATATTTT. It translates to CASSKGLSGNTIYF.

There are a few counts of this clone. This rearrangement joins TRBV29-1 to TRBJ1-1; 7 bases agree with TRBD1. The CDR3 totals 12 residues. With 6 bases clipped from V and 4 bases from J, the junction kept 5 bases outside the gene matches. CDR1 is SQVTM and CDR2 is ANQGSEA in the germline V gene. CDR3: CSVVRGTTEAFF. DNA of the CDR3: TGCAGCGTCGTCAGGGGGACCACTGAAGCTTTCTTT. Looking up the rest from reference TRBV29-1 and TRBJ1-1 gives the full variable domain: SAVISQKPSRDICQRGTSLTIQCQVDSQVTMMFWYRQQPGQSLTLIATANQGSEATYESGFVIDKFPISRPNLTFSTLTVSNMSPEDSSIYLCSVVRGTTEAFFGQGTRLTVV.

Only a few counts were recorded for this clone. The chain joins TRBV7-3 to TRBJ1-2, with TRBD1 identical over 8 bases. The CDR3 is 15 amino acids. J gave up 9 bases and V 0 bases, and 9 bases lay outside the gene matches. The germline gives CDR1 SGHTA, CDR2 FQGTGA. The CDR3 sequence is CASSLTFAGGGSYTF. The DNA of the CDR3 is TGTGCCAGCAGCTTAACGTTCGCAGGGGGCGGGAGCTACACCTTC.

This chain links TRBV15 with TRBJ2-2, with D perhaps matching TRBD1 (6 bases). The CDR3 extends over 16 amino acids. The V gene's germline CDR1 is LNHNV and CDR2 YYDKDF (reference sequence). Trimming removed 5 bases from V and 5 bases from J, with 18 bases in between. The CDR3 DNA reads TGTGCCACCAGCGCACCTTCGGGACACCAAACCGGGGAGCTGTTTTTT. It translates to CATSAPSGHQTGELFF.

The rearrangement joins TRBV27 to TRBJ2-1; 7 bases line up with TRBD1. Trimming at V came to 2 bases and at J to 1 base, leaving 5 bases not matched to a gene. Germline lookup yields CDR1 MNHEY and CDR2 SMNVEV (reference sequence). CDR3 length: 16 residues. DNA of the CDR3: TGTGCCAGCAGTTTACGTGGGACAGATTCCTACAATGAGCAGTTCTTC. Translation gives CASSLRGTDSYNEQFF.

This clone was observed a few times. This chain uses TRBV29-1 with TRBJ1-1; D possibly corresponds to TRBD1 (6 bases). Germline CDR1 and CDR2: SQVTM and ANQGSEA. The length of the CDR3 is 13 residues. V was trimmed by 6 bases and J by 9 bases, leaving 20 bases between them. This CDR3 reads CSVRGGSGGKAFF. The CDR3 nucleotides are TGCAGCGTCAGGGGAGGGAGCGGAGGTAAAGCTTTCTTT.

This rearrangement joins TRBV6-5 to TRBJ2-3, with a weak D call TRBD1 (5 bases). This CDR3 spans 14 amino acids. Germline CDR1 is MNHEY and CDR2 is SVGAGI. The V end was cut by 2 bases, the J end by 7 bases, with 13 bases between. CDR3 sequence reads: CASSYRGPGNTQYF. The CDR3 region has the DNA TGTGCCAGCAGTTACAGGGGCCCCGGCAATACGCAGTATTTT.

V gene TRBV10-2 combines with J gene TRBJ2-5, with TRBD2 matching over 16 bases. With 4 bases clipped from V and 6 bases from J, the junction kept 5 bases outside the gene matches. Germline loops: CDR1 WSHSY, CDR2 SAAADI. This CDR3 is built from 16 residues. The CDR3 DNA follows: TGCGCCAGCAGTGTAGGGACTAGCGGGAGGGGGAAGACCCAGTACTTC. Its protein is CASSVGTSGRGKTQYF.

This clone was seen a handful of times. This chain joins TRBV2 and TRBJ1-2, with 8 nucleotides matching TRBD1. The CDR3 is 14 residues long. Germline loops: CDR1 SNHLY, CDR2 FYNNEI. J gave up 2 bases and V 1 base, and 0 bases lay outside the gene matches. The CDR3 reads CASSEGTGNYGYTF. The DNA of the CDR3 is TGTGCCAGCAGTGAAGGGACAGGGAACTATGGCTACACCTTC.

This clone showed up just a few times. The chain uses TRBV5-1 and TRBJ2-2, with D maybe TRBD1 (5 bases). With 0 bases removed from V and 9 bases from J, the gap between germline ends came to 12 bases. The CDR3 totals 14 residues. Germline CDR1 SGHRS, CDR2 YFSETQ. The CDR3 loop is CASSLEGWTRELFF. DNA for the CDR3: TGCGCCAGCAGCTTGGAGGGGTGGACCCGGGAGCTGTTTTTT.

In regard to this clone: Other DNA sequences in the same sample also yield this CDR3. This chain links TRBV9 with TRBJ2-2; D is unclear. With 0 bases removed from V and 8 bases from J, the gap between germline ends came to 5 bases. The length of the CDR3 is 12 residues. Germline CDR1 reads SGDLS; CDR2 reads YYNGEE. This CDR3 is CASSVVAGELFF. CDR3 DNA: TGTGCCAGCAGCGTAGTAGCTGGGGAGCTGTTTTTT.

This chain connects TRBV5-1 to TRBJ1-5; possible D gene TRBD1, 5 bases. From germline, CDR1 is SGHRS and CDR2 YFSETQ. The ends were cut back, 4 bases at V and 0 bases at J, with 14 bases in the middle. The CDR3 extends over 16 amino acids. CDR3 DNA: TGCGCCAGCAGCCCTACCCCGGGACCTAGCAATCAGCCCCAGCATTTT. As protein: CASSPTPGPSNQPQHF.

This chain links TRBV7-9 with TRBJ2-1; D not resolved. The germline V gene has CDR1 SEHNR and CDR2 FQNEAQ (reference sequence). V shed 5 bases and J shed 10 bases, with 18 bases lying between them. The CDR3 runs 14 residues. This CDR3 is CASSPPRLPAEQFF. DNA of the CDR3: TGTGCCAGCAGCCCGCCCAGGCTACCCGCCGAGCAGTTCTTC.

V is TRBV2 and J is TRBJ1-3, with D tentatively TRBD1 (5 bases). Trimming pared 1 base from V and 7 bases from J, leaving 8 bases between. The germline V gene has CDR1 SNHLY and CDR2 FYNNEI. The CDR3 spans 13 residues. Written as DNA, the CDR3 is TGTGCCAGCAGTGAAGGACAGATGAACACCATATATTTT. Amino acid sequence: CASSEGQMNTIYF.

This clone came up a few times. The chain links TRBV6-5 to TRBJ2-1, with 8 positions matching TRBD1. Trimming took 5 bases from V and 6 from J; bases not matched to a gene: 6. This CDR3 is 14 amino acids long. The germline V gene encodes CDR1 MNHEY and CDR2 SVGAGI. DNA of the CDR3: TGTGCCAGCAGTCGGGACAGGAGAGGCAATGAGCAGTTCTTC. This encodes CASSRDRRGNEQFF.

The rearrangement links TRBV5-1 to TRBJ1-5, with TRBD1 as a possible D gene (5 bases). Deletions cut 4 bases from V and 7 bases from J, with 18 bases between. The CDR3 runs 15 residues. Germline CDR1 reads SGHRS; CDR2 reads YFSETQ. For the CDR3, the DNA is TGCGCCAGCAGCGCGGTAGGGGCGTCCGGACAGCCCCAGCATTTT. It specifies CASSAVGASGQPQHF.

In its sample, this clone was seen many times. The CDR3 spells CASSLGIQRSGNTIYF. The DNA of the CDR3 is TGTGCCAGCAGCTTAGGCATCCAACGCTCTGGAAACACCATATATTTT. The chain couples TRBV13 to TRBJ1-3; D call uncertain. Looked up from germline, CDR1 is PRHDT and CDR2 is FYEKMQ (reference sequence). V was clipped by 0 bases and J by 0 bases, with 9 bases between them. The CDR3 totals 16 residues.

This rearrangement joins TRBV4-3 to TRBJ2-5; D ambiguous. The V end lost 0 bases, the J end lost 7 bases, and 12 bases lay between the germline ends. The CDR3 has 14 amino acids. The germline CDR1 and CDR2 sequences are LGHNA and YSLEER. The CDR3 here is CASSQEAETGTQYF. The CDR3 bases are TGCGCCAGCAGCCAAGAAGCAGAAACGGGGACCCAGTACTTC.

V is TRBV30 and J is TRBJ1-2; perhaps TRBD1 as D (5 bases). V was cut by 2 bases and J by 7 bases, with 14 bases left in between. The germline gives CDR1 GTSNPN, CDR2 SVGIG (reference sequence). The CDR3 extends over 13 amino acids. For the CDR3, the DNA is TGTGCCTGGAGTTCCGGGACCGCACGTGGCTACACCTTC. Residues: CAWSSGTARGYTF.

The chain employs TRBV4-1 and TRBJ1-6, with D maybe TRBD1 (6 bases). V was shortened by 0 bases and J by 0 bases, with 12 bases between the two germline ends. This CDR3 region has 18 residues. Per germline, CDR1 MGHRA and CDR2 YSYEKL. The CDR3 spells CASSQELGGSSYNSPLHF. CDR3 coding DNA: TGCGCCAGCAGCCAAGAGCTAGGGGGAAGCTCCTATAATTCACCCCTCCACTTT.

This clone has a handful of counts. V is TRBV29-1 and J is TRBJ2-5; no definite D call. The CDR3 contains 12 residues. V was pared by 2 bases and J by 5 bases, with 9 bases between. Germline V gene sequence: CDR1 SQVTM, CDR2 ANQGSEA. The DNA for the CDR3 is TGCAGCGTTGAACTTTCTGGGGAGACCCAGTACTTC. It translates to CSVELSGETQYF.

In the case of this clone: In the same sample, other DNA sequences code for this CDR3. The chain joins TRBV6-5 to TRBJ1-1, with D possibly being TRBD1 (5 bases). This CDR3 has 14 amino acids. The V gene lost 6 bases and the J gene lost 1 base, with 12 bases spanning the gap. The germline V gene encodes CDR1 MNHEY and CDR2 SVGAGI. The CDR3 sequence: CASREGSGNTEAFF. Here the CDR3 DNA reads TGTGCCAGCAGAGAGGGGTCAGGGAACACTGAAGCTTTCTTT.